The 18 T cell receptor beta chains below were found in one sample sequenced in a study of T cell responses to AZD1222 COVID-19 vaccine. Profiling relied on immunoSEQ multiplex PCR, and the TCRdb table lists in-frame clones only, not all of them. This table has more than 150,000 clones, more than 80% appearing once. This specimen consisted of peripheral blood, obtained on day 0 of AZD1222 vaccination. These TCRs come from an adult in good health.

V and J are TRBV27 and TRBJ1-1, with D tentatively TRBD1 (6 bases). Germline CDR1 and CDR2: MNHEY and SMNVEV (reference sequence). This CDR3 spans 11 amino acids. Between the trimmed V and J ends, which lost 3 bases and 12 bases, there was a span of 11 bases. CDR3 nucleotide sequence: TGTGCCAGCAGTTTGAACAGGGAGACTTTCTTT. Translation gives CASSLNRETFF.

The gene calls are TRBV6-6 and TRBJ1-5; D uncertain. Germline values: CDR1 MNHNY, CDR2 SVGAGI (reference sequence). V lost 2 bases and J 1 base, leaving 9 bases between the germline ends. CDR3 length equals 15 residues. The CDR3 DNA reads TGTGCCAGCAGTTACGAGGGTGGGAGCAATCAGCCCCAGCATTTT. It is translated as CASSYEGGSNQPQHF.

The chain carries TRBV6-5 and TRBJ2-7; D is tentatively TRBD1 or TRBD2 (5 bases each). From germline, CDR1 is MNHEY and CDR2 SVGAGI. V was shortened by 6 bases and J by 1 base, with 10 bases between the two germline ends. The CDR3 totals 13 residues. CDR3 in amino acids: CASRRAGSYEQYF. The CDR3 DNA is TGTGCCAGCAGGCGGGCAGGGTCCTACGAGCAGTACTTC.

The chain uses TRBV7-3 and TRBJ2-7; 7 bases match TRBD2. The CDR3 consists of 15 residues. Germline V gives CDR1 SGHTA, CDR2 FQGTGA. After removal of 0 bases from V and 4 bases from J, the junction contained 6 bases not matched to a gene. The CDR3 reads CASSLTGSGRYEQYF. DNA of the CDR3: TGTGCCAGCAGCTTAACGGGTAGCGGGCGTTACGAGCAGTACTTC.

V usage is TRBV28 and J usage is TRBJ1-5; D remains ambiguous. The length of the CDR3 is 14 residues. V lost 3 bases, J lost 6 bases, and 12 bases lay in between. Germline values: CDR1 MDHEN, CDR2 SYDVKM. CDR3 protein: CASSFLGGGQPQHF. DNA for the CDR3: TGTGCCAGCAGTTTTTTGGGCGGAGGTCAGCCCCAGCATTTT.

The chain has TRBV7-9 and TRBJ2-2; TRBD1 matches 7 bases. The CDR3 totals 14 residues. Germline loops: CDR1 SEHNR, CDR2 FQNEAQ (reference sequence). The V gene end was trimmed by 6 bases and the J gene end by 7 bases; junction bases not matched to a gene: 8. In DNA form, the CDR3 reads TGTGCCAGCAGTTCCGGGACAGATATCGGGGAGCTGTTTTTT. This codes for CASSSGTDIGELFF.

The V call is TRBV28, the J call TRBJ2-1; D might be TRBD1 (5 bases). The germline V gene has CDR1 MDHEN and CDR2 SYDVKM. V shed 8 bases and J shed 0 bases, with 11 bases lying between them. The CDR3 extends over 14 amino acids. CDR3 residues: CASQQGDSYNEQFF. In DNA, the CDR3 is TGTGCCAGCCAGCAGGGTGACTCCTACAATGAGCAGTTCTTC.

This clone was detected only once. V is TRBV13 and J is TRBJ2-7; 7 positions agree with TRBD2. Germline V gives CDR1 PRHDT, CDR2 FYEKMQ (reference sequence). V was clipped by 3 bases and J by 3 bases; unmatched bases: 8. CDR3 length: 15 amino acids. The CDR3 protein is CASSFGGSPGYEQYF. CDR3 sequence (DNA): TGTGCCAGCAGCTTCGGCGGGAGCCCCGGCTACGAGCAGTACTTC.

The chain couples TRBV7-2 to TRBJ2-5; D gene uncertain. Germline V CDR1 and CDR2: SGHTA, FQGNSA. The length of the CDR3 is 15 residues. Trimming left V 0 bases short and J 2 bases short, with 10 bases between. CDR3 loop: CASSLAQFRQETQYF. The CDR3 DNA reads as TGTGCCAGCAGCTTAGCGCAGTTCCGTCAAGAGACCCAGTACTTC.

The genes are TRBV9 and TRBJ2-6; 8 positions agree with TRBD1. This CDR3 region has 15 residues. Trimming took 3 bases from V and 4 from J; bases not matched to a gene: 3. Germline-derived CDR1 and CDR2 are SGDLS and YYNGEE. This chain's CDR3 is CASSEGQAGANVLTF. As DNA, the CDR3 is TGTGCCAGCAGCGAGGGACAGGCCGGGGCCAACGTCCTGACTTTC.

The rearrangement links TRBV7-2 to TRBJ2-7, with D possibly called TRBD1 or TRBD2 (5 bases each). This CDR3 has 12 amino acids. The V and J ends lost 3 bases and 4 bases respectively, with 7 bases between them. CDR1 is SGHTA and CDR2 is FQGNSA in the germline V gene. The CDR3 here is CASSLGVYEQYF. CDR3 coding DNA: TGTGCCAGCAGCTTGGGGGTTTACGAGCAGTACTTC.

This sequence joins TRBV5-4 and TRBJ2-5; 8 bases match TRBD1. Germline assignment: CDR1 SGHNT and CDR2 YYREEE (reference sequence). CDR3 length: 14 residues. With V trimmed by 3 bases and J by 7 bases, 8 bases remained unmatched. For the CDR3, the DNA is TGTGCCAGCAGCTCTGGGACAGGCGTCGGGACCCAGTACTTC. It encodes CASSSGTGVGTQYF.

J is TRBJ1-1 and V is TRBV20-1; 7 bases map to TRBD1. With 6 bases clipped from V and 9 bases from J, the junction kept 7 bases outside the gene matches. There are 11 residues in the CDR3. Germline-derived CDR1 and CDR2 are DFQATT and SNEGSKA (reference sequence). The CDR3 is CSAATGMKAFF. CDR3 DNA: TGCAGTGCCGCGACAGGGATGAAAGCTTTCTTT.

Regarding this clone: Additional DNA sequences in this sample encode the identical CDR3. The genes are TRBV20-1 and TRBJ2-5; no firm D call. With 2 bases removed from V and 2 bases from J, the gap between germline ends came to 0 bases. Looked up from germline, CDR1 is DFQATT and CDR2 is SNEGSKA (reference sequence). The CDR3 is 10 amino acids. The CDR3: CSARQETQYF. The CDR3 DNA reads TGCAGTGCTAGACAAGAGACCCAGTACTTC.

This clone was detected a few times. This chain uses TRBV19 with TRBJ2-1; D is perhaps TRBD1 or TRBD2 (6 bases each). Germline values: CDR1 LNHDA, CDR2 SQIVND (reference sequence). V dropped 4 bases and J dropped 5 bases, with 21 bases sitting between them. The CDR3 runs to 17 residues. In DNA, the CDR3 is TGTGCCAGTAGTAGGTATTTCCAAGGGGGGACGGACAATGAGCAGTTCTTC. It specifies CASSRYFQGGTDNEQFF.

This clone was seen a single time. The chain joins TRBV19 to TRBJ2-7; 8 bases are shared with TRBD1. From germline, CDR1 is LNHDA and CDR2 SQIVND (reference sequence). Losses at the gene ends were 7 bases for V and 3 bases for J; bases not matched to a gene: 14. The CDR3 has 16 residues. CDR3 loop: CASMGGGGTGRYEQYF. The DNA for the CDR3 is TGTGCCAGTATGGGGGGTGGAGGGACAGGCCGCTACGAGCAGTACTTC.

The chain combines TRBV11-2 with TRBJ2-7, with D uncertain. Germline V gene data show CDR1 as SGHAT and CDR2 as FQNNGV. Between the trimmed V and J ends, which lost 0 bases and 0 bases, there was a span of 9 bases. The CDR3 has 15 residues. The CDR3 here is CASSLDPIISYEQYF. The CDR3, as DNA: TGTGCCAGCAGCTTAGATCCGATTATCTCCTACGAGCAGTACTTC.

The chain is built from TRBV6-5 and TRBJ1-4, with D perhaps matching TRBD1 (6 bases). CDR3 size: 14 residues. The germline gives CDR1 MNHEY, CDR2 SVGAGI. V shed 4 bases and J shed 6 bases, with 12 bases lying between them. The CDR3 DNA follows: TGTGCCAGCAGTTCCTCAGGGGAGGATGAAAAACTGTTTTTT. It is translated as CASSSSGEDEKLFF.